A selection of T cell receptor beta chains follows, all from one sample in a study of cytomegalovirus exposure and HLA in healthy donors. Sequencing was performed with immunoSEQ multiplex PCR; in TCRdb, only in-frame clones are kept and a portion is missing. The sample lists 160,000 or so clones, roughly 82% occurring once. Material: PBMCs. All receptors come from a woman between 50 and 59 years old in good health and CMV-seropositive. The CDR3 runs from the conserved cysteine through the conserved F or W. The D gene is left open where the match is weak. Clone sizes are given selectively: once, few, many, or a class where the clone is expanded.

v_call	j_call	clone_size	d_call	cdr3_length	cdr3_nt	cdr3_aa
TRBV30	TRBJ1-2	few	TRBD1	14	TGTGCCCAAGGCGGGGACAGGGGGGAATATGGCTACACCTTC	CAQGGDRGEYGYTF
TRBV6-6	TRBJ2-2	NA	TRBD2	15	TGTGCCAGCATTAGGGTCCCGGGGGGCACCGGGGAGCTGTTTTTT	CASIRVPGGTGELFF
TRBV2	TRBJ2-3	NA	NA	13	TGTGCCAGCGACTTGGATAGCACAGATACGCAGTATTTT	CASDLDSTDTQYF
TRBV29-1	TRBJ1-2	NA	TRBD1	14	TGCAGCGTTGAGGGACAGGGGGAAGCCTATGGCTACACCTTC	CSVEGQGEAYGYTF
TRBV7-9	TRBJ1-5	NA	TRBD1	18	TGTGCCAGCAGCTTGGGACAGGGGCTTGGGAATAGCAATCAGCCCCAGCATTTT	CASSLGQGLGNSNQPQHF
TRBV4-1	TRBJ1-2	NA	NA	14	TGCGCCAGCAGCTCCCAGACTCCAGTAGGTGGCTACACCTTC	CASSSQTPVGGYTF
TRBV19	TRBJ1-1	NA	NA	19	TGTGCCAGTAAAGGGGCTGGGGGAGGAATCCATACAACTCTCACTGAAGCTTTCTTT	CASKGAGGGIHTTLTEAFF
TRBV10-2	TRBJ1-2	NA	TRBD1	13	TGCGCCAGCTCGGACAGGGATAACTATGGCTACACCTTC	CASSDRDNYGYTF
TRBV9	TRBJ1-6	NA	TRBD1	15	TGTGCCAGCAGCGGATCGACAGGGTCCGGTTCACCCCTCCACTTT	CASSGSTGSGSPLHF
TRBV9	TRBJ2-2	NA	NA	14	TGTGCCAGCAGCGTCCTACAGACCGGCGGGGAGCTGTTTTTT	CASSVLQTGGELFF
TRBV9	TRBJ2-3	once	NA	15	TGTGCCAGCTCGATCGCGGGGGCAGTCACAGATACGCAGTATTTT	CASSIAGAVTDTQYF
TRBV7-2	TRBJ1-5	NA	TRBD1	18	TGTGCCAGCAGCTCCGACTCCGGGACAGGGAGCAGCAATCAGCCCCAGCATTTT	CASSSDSGTGSSNQPQHF
TRBV5-1	TRBJ2-1	few	TRBD2	17	TGCGCCAGCAGCTGGACCTCCTTCGGACTAGCGCGCAATGAGCAGTTCTTC	CASSWTSFGLARNEQFF
TRBV19	TRBJ1-5	NA	TRBD1	16	TGTGCCTCCTCTGTCCGGGACAGGGCAACTGGACAGCCCCAGCATTTT	CASSVRDRATGQPQHF
TRBV7-9	TRBJ1-1	NA	TRBD1	17	TGTGCCAGCAGCTTAATTGGACAGGGGCCTTTGAACACTGAAGCTTTCTTT	CASSLIGQGPLNTEAFF
TRBV7-2	TRBJ2-1	NA	TRBD2	16	TGTGCCAGCAGCCCGCCGGAGCGGGGGATTTACAATGAGCAGTTCTTC	CASSPPERGIYNEQFF
TRBV10-2	TRBJ1-5	NA	NA	15	TGCGCCAGCAGTGAGTCCCAGGGTAGGAATCAGCCCCAGCATTTT	CASSESQGRNQPQHF
TRBV27	TRBJ2-7	NA	TRBD1	15	TGTGCCAGCAGTTCAGCCGGGACAGCCATATACGAGCAGTACTTC	CASSSAGTAIYEQYF
TRBV10-1	TRBJ2-1	NA	NA	17	TGCGCCAGCAGTGAGTCGAGGCAGACGACCAACTACAATGAGCAGTTCTTC	CASSESRQTTNYNEQFF
TRBV10-3	TRBJ2-7	NA	NA	15	TGTGCCATCAGCAGTGGAAAGGGGCCATCCTACGAGCAGTACTTC	CAISSGKGPSYEQYF
TRBV5-1	TRBJ2-7	NA	TRBD1	14	TGCGCCAGCAGCTTGCGACAGGGTCGGGTCGAGCAGTACTTC	CASSLRQGRVEQYF
TRBV10-3	TRBJ1-2	NA	NA	15	TGTGCCATCAGTGTACCCCTCGGGGGGAAGGGGGGCTACACCTTC	CAISVPLGGKGGYTF
TRBV19	TRBJ2-1	once	NA	15	TGTGCCAGTAGCCCCGGGACATTAACCTACAATGAGCAGTTCTTC	CASSPGTLTYNEQFF
TRBV5-1	TRBJ1-2	NA	NA	14	TGCGCCAGCAGCTCTGGACGGGACTCTTCCGGCTACACCTTC	CASSSGRDSSGYTF
TRBV7-8	TRBJ2-2	NA	TRBD2	16	TGTGCCAGCAGCAACCGGGACTACGAACCCACCGGGGAGCTGTTTTTT	CASSNRDYEPTGELFF
TRBV7-9	TRBJ1-5	NA	NA	14	TGTGCCAGCAGCTCACAGGGTATTCGTCAGCCCCAGCATTTT	CASSSQGIRQPQHF
TRBV6-6	TRBJ2-5	NA	NA	14	TGTGCCAGCAGACGGGGGGCCGACCAAGAGACCCAGTACTTC	CASRRGADQETQYF
TRBV5-1	TRBJ1-4	NA	TRBD1	14	TGCGCCAGCAGCTTGTCCGGGACAGCCGAAAAACTGTTTTTT	CASSLSGTAEKLFF
TRBV6-5	TRBJ1-4	NA	NA	14	TGTGCCAGCAGCCCAGGGTGGACTAATGAAAAACTGTTTTTT	CASSPGWTNEKLFF
TRBV6-6	TRBJ1-5	NA	TRBD1	15	TGTGCCAGCAGTTTGGACAGGGACAGCAATCAGCCCCAGCATTTT	CASSLDRDSNQPQHF
TRBV11-2	TRBJ2-1	NA	TRBD1	15	TGTGCCAGCAGCTCTCTACAGGGGAAGTTCAATGAGCAGTTCTTC	CASSSLQGKFNEQFF
TRBV4-3	TRBJ1-3	NA	NA	15	TGCGCCAGCAGCCAAGGTGCCAGGGGTGGAAACACCATATATTTT	CASSQGARGGNTIYF
TRBV5-1	TRBJ2-3	NA	TRBD2	16	TGCGCCAGCAGCTCGGGGACTAGCGGGGGGCCATATACGCAGTATTTT	CASSSGTSGGPYTQYF
TRBV30	TRBJ1-6	NA	TRBD1	15	TGTGCCTGGAGTGTACACACAGGGGGGAATTCACCCCTCCACTTT	CAWSVHTGGNSPLHF
TRBV27	TRBJ2-1	NA	NA	13	TGTGCCAGCAGTCAGACAGCTTACAATGAGCAGTTCTTC	CASSQTAYNEQFF
TRBV30	TRBJ2-4	NA	TRBD1	14	TGTGCCTGGACCCCGGGACAGGGGGGAAACATTCAGTACTTC	CAWTPGQGGNIQYF
TRBV4-1	TRBJ1-5	NA	NA	15	TGCGCCAGCAGCCCTCGAGAGGCCATTGAGCAGCCCCAGCATTTT	CASSPREAIEQPQHF
TRBV5-4	TRBJ2-2	NA	TRBD2	14	TGTGCCAGCAGCAGTAGCGGGGGGGCCGGGGAGCTGTTTTTT	CASSSSGGAGELFF
TRBV7-6	TRBJ1-1	NA	TRBD1	14	TGTGCCAGCAGCGTCGGGACAGCCAACACTGAAGCTTTCTTT	CASSVGTANTEAFF
TRBV5-4	TRBJ2-7	NA	TRBD1	13	TGTGCCAGCTGGGACAGGGACCGCTACGAGCAGTACTTC	CASWDRDRYEQYF
TRBV30	TRBJ1-3	NA	NA	14	TGTGCCTGGAAAACACAGGGATACGGAAACACCATATATTTT	CAWKTQGYGNTIYF
TRBV9	TRBJ1-2	few	NA	10	TGTGCCAGCAGCACCGCGGGCTACACCTTC	CASSTAGYTF
TRBV18	TRBJ1-1	few	TRBD1	13	TGTGCCAGCTCACCGGACAGGGTGGCTGAAGCTTTCTTT	CASSPDRVAEAFF
TRBV11-2	TRBJ1-1	NA	TRBD1	14	TGTGCCAGCATGGTGGGGACAGGGAACACTGAAGCTTTCTTT	CASMVGTGNTEAFF
TRBV6-1	TRBJ2-5	NA	TRBD1	12	TGTGCCAGCCGGACAGGAAAAGAGACCCAGTACTTC	CASRTGKETQYF
TRBV2	TRBJ2-3	NA	TRBD2	16	TGTGCCAGCAGTGATGGGCGGGGGGGCCGTGCAGATACGCAGTATTTT	CASSDGRGGRADTQYF
TRBV7-9	TRBJ1-1	NA	NA	14	TGTGCCAGCAGCTTACCCGCGGGGATGGCTGAAGCTTTCTTT	CASSLPAGMAEAFF
TRBV29-1	TRBJ1-5	once	TRBD1	13	TGCAGCGTTTCAGGGGGCGCGGAGCAGCCCCAGCATTTT	CSVSGGAEQPQHF
TRBV19	TRBJ1-5	NA	NA	12	TGTGCCAGTAGTACCGAGGGCCGGCCCCAGCATTTT	CASSTEGRPQHF